The rows below give T cell receptor beta chains drawn from one sample of a study of T cells in Graves' hyperthyroidism and ophthalmopathy. TCRdb re-called the multiplex PCR reads through MiXCR, storing one row per CDR3 protein. The sample records around 800,000 distinct CDR3 sequences, 35% to 40% being singletons. Material: blood. Receptor source: a man aged 18 to 30 with Graves' hyperthyroidism. CDR3s include the opening cysteine and the closing phenylalanine or tryptophan. The D gene is left open where the match is weak. Not every row has a clone size; where given, it reads once, few, many or a size class.

V gene,D gene,CDR3 length,J gene,clone size,CDR3 DNA,CDR3 protein
TRBV6-2/TRBV6-3,TRBD1,16,TRBJ1-5,.,TGTGCCAGCAGTTACTCGGACAGGGGGCCGAATCAGCCCCAGCATTTT,CASSYSDRGPNQPQHF
TRBV19,TRBD1,15,TRBJ1-5,many,TGTGCCAGTAGTATAGTGGGACAGAAGGGTCAGCCCCAGCATTTT,CASSIVGQKGQPQHF
TRBV6-6,TRBD1,16,TRBJ1-1,.,TGTGCCAGCAGTCTCACGACAGGGGTGGCGAACACTGAAGCTTTCTTT,CASSLTTGVANTEAFF
TRBV7-9,.,12,TRBJ1-1,few,TGTGCCAGCAGCTTTACGGAACCTGAAGCTTTCTTT,CASSFTEPEAFF
TRBV12-3/TRBV12-4,.,13,TRBJ2-7,many,TGTGCCAGCAGCTTAGGACTACCCTACGAGCAGTACTTC,CASSLGLPYEQYF
TRBV19,.,13,TRBJ1-1,many,TGTGCCAGTACCCAACCAGGGAGAACTGAAGCTTTCTTT,CASTQPGRTEAFF
TRBV7-9,.,13,TRBJ1-4,.,TGTGCCAGCAGCTTAGAGGTCAATGAAAAACTGTTTTTT,CASSLEVNEKLFF
TRBV6-1,.,14,TRBJ1-5,few,TGTGCCAGCAGACCAGGAGCTGTGGGTCAGCCCCAGCATTTT,CASRPGAVGQPQHF
TRBV12-3/TRBV12-4,TRBD2,16,TRBJ2-5,.,TGTGCCAGCAGTCGAAATGCGGGGACTAGCTGGGAGACCCAGTACTTC,CASSRNAGTSWETQYF
TRBV25-1,.,11,TRBJ1-2,.,TGTGCCATACACCCGGGGGCCCTCTACACCTTC,CAIHPGALYTF
TRBV7-2,.,15,TRBJ2-2,few,TGTGCCAGCAGCTTAGATCCGAGGGAAGGCGGGGAGCTGTTTTTT,CASSLDPREGGELFF
TRBV19,.,15,TRBJ1-5,.,TGTGCCAGTAGTAACCGGAGCGGGAGTTTCGAGACCCAGCATTTT,CASSNRSGSFETQHF
TRBV7-9,.,14,TRBJ2-7,.,TGTGCCAGCAGCCAACCGGGACGGACCTACGAGCAGTACTTC,CASSQPGRTYEQYF
TRBV29-1,.,13,TRBJ2-5,.,TGCAGCGTTGAAGGCGGGACAGAAGAGACCCAGTACTTC,CSVEGGTEETQYF
TRBV19,.,13,TRBJ1-1,many,TGTGCCAGTAGTATCGGCAGGGCTACTGAAGCTTTCTTT,CASSIGRATEAFF
TRBV20-1,.,14,TRBJ1-2,many,TGCAGTGCCGCTTCGGGGGGCGCAAAGGAAGGCTACACCTTC,CSAASGGAKEGYTF
TRBV19,.,14,TRBJ1-4,.,TGTGCCAGTAGAAGGGGCAGGCCTAATGAAAAACTGTTTTTT,CASRRGRPNEKLFF
TRBV19,.,16,TRBJ1-5,many,TGTGCCAGTAGTACGCACTCGGGCGGTGGCAATCAGCCCCAGCATTTT,CASSTHSGGGNQPQHF
TRBV19,.,10,TRBJ1-2,.,TGTGCCGGTAGTTCCGCCGGCTACACCTTC,CAGSSAGYTF
TRBV2,.,14,TRBJ2-5,.,TGTGCCAGCAGTGATTGGGGGCGCGGAGAGACCCAGTACTTC,CASSDWGRGETQYF
TRBV19,.,13,TRBJ1-1,few,TGTGCCAGTAGTATGCAGAGGAACACTGAAGCTTTCTTT,CASSMQRNTEAFF
TRBV6-5,TRBD1,15,TRBJ1-2,.,TGTGCCAGCAGTTACGCCGGGACAGGGGAGGGAGGCTACACCTTC,CASSYAGTGEGGYTF
TRBV2,.,14,TRBJ1-1,.,TGTGCCAGCAAAATTGCACAGGGGAACACTGAAGCTTTCTTT,CASKIAQGNTEAFF
TRBV19,TRBD1,15,TRBJ1-2,many,TGTGCCAGTAGTGCACCGGGACAGGGGGCGTTGGGCTACACCTTC,CASSAPGQGALGYTF
TRBV29-1,TRBD1,13,TRBJ1-2,.,TGCAGCGTTACGGACAGGATAAACTATGGCTACACCTTC,CSVTDRINYGYTF
TRBV5-5,.,15,TRBJ1-6,.,TGTGCCAGCAGCAGACAGTTGTGGGAAAATTCACCCCTCCACTTT,CASSRQLWENSPLHF
TRBV24-1,.,16,TRBJ1-5,.,TGTGCCACCAGTGATTCCACAGGGTTCTTCAATCAGCCCCAGCATTTT,CATSDSTGFFNQPQHF
TRBV19,.,13,TRBJ1-1,.,TGTGCCAGTAGTATAACAGGGTCTACTGAAGCTTTCTTT,CASSITGSTEAFF
TRBV19,.,15,TRBJ2-5,few,TGTGCCAGTAGTTGGACCGGGACACCGAAAGAGACCCAGTACTTC,CASSWTGTPKETQYF
TRBV7-8,.,14,TRBJ2-7,many,TGTGCCAGCAGCTTAGTAGCAGGGAATGACGAGCAGTACTTC,CASSLVAGNDEQYF
TRBV5-1,TRBD1,15,TRBJ1-5,few,TGCGCCAGCAGCTTGATGGGGACAGGGAATCAGCCCCAGCATTTT,CASSLMGTGNQPQHF
TRBV10-3,.,16,TRBJ2-5,once,TGTGCCATCAGTGACCCGACACGAAACAAACAAGAGACCCAGTACTTC,CAISDPTRNKQETQYF
TRBV9,.,13,TRBJ1-5,many,TGTGCCAGCAGCGGGGGGGGTTATCAGCCCCAGCATTTT,CASSGGGYQPQHF
TRBV5-1,TRBD1,14,TRBJ2-2,many,TGCGCCAGCAGCCCGGGACAGCTTGCCGGGGAGCTGTTTTTT,CASSPGQLAGELFF
TRBV11-1,.,15,TRBJ1-4,once,TGTGCCAGCAGCGCCCCCGGGCCCATTATAGGAAAACTGTTTTTT,CASSAPGPIIGKLFF
TRBV19,.,13,TRBJ1-6,many,TGTGCCAGTAGTAGCAGGGATAATTCACCCCTCCACTTT,CASSSRDNSPLHF
TRBV4-3,.,16,TRBJ1-6,.,TGCGCCAGCAGCCAAGATTGGCCAGGAGGTAATTCACCCCTCCACTTT,CASSQDWPGGNSPLHF
TRBV7-2,TRBD2,15,TRBJ2-7,.,TGTGCCAGCAGCCAAGCGGCTAGCGGTTCCTACGAGCAGTACTTC,CASSQAASGSYEQYF
TRBV5-1,.,13,TRBJ1-2,.,TGCACCAGCAGCTTGGCCGACAAGGGTGGCTACACCTTC,CTSSLADKGGYTF
TRBV13,.,14,TRBJ1-3,.,TGTGCCAGCAGCTTCGGGGCTCTCGGAAACACCATATATTTT,CASSFGALGNTIYF
TRBV14,TRBD1,15,TRBJ2-7,.,TGTGCCAGCAGCGCTACGGGACAGGGGACGGACGAGCAGTACTTC,CASSATGQGTDEQYF
TRBV19,.,13,TRBJ2-7,.,TGTGCCAGTAGTAGGAAAGGGAGGCACGAGCAGTACTTC,CASSRKGRHEQYF
TRBV5-1,TRBD1,15,TRBJ1-1,few,TGCGCCAGCAGCTTACATTCGGGACAGGGAACTGAAGCTTTCTTT,CASSLHSGQGTEAFF
TRBV2,.,13,TRBJ1-5,many,TGTGCCAGCAGGGGCGGGGGTGGGCAGCCCCAGCATTTT,CASRGGGGQPQHF
TRBV4-2,.,16,TRBJ1-1,few,TGTGCCAGCAGCCAGCCTGCCGGCAGCGCGAACACTGAAGCTTTCTTT,CASSQPAGSANTEAFF
TRBV4-2,.,16,TRBJ2-7,.,TGTGCCAGCAGCCAAGATGTAGGCCCTTCCTTGCACGAGCAGTACTTC,CASSQDVGPSLHEQYF
TRBV19,TRBD1,14,TRBJ1-2,.,TGTGCCAGTGAAACCAGGGACAGCCGCTATGGCTACACCTTC,CASETRDSRYGYTF
TRBV29-1,.,13,TRBJ1-2,.,TGCAGCCAAGCGCTAGGGGACAACTATGGCTACACCTTC,CSQALGDNYGYTF